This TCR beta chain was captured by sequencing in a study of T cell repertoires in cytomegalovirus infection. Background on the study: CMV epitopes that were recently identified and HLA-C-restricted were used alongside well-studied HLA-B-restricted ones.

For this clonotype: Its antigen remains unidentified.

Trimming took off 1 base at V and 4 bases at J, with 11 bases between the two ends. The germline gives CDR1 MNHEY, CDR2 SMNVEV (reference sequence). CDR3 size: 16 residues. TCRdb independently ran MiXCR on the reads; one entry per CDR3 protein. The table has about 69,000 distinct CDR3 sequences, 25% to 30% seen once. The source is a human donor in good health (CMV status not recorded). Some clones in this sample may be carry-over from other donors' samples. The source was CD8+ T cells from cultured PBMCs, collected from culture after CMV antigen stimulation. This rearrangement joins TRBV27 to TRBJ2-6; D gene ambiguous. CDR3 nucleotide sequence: TGTGCCAGCAGTTTATGGAAAGTAACGGGGGCCAACGTCCTGACTTTC. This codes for CASSLWKVTGANVLTF.